The 19 T cell receptor beta chains below come from one sample, sequenced in a study of T cell changes during pregnancy in multiple sclerosis. The protocol was immunoSEQ multiplex PCR, while the TCRdb copy is restricted to in-frame clones and leaves out a portion. The sample comprises tens of thousands of clones, 80% to 95% of which are singletons, and 0.4% to 0.45% rests with the top ten. The sequencing used CD4+ T cells from peripheral blood mononuclear cells, collected before pregnancy. The receptor set was obtained from a female donor with multiple sclerosis, enrolled in a pregnancy study.

The rearrangement links TRBV7-8 to TRBJ2-5, with TRBD2 identical over 14 bases. From germline, CDR1 is SGHVS and CDR2 FQNEAQ. This CDR3 has 19 amino acids. The junction had 10 bases not matched to a gene; V was cut back by 0 bases and J by 4 bases. CDR3 sequence (DNA): TGTGCCAGCAGCTTAGCGCTTCCGGGGACTAGCGGGGGCAGAGAGACCCAGTACTTC. This sequence encodes CASSLALPGTSGGRETQYF.

This chain uses TRBV18 with TRBJ2-2; 8 bases map to TRBD2. The CDR3 loop spans 17 amino acids. V shed 1 base, J shed 1 base, and the junction held 5 bases outside the gene matches. Germline V gene data show CDR1 as KGHSH and CDR2 as LQKENI. CDR3 DNA: TGTGCCAGCTCACCACTACGCGGGGGGTTGAACACCGGGGAGCTGTTTTTT. It specifies CASSPLRGGLNTGELFF.

The chain employs TRBV30 and TRBJ1-2, with 11 bases that match TRBD1. Germline CDR1 is GTSNPN and CDR2 is SVGIG (reference sequence). With 6 bases clipped from V and 8 bases from J, the junction kept 2 bases outside the gene matches. The CDR3 consists of 11 residues. The CDR3 coding sequence is TGTGCCTGCGGACAGGGGGCGGGCTACACCTTC. This translates into CACGQGAGYTF. The whole variable domain, filled in from reference TRBV30 and TRBJ1-2, reads SQTIHQWPATLVQPVGSPLSLECTVEGTSNPNLYWYRQAAGRGLQLLFYSVGIGQISSEVPQNLSASRPQDRQFILSSKKLLLSDSGFYLCACGQGAGYTFGSGTRLTVV.

V and J are TRBV5-6 and TRBJ2-5, with 12 positions matching TRBD2. Germline V gives CDR1 SGHDT, CDR2 YYEEEE. Trimming took 3 bases from V and 2 from J; bases not matched to a gene: 5. CDR3 length: 16 amino acids. The CDR3 DNA sequence: TGTGCCAGCAGCTGGGGACTAGCGGGCCCACAAGAGACCCAGTACTTC. It specifies CASSWGLAGPQETQYF.

The chain combines TRBV4-1 with TRBJ1-2; 7 positions agree with TRBD1. Germline CDR1 MGHRA, CDR2 YSYEKL. The CDR3 extends over 18 amino acids. V was clipped by 2 bases and J by 3 bases; unmatched bases: 15. The CDR3 here is CASSQHLGQNKGDYGYTF. The CDR3 nucleotides are TGCGCCAGCAGCCAACATTTGGGACAGAACAAGGGCGACTATGGCTACACCTTC.

CDR3 DNA: TGTGCCAGCAGTGACGAGGGATCCGCAGATACGCAGTATTTT. Translation: CASSDEGSADTQYF. This sequence joins TRBV25-1 and TRBJ2-3; maybe TRBD2 (5 bases). Germline-derived CDR1 and CDR2 are MGHDK and SYGVNS. The CDR3 is 14 amino acids. V was cut by 3 bases and J by 4 bases, with 11 bases left in between.

The chain combines TRBV5-8 with TRBJ2-6; no firm D call. Per germline, CDR1 SGHTS and CDR2 YDEGEE. The CDR3 runs to 17 residues. The V end lost 7 bases, the J end lost 5 bases, and 22 bases lay between the germline ends. CDR3: CASRVRSTQSRANVLTF. For the CDR3, the DNA is TGTGCCAGCCGGGTCAGATCCACACAAAGTCGGGCCAACGTCCTGACTTTC.

The CDR3 DNA sequence: TGCGCCAGCAGCTCCGAACGGGGGGGGACCCAGTACTTC. Amino acid sequence: CASSSERGGTQYF. This rearrangement joins TRBV5-1 to TRBJ2-5, with TRBD2 matching over 8 bases. The CDR3 sequence is 13 residues long. The germline CDR1 and CDR2 sequences are SGHRS and YFSETQ. Trimming took 3 bases from V and 7 from J; bases not matched to a gene: 5.

The chain is built from TRBV7-2 and TRBJ2-7, with 7 bases identical to TRBD1. Looked up from germline, CDR1 is SGHTA and CDR2 is FQGNSA. Trimming at V came to 4 bases and at J to 0 bases, leaving 3 bases not matched to a gene. The CDR3 has 14 amino acids. The CDR3 region is CASSSRQGSYEQYF. The CDR3 DNA reads TGTGCCAGCAGCTCCCGACAGGGCTCCTACGAGCAGTACTTC.

The chain couples TRBV2 to TRBJ2-2; possibly TRBD1 for D (5 bases). V lost 2 bases and J 1 base, leaving 8 bases between the germline ends. This CDR3 comprises 15 residues. CDR1 and CDR2 (germline): SNHLY, FYNNEI. CDR3 sequence: CASSEQGQNTGELFF. CDR3 nucleotide sequence: TGTGCCAGCAGTGAACAGGGCCAGAACACCGGGGAGCTGTTTTTT. Full variable domain (rest looked up from reference TRBV2 and TRBJ2-2): EPEVTQTPSHQVTQMGQEVILRCVPISNHLYFYWYRQILGQKVEFLVSFYNNEISEKSEIFDDQFSVERPDGSNFTLKIRSTKLEDSAMYFCASSEQGQNTGELFFGEGSRLTVL.

The V gene is TRBV28, the J gene TRBJ1-2; maybe TRBD1 (5 bases). The CDR3 covers 18 residues. CDR1 and CDR2 (germline): MDHEN, SYDVKM. V lost 1 base and J 8 bases, leaving 26 bases between the germline ends. CDR3 loop: CASSLFSLGARRAGGYTF. The DNA for the CDR3 is TGTGCCAGCAGTTTATTCAGTTTAGGGGCCCGACGGGCTGGGGGCTACACCTTC.

The sample holds a few counts of this clone. This chain joins TRBV30 and TRBJ1-5; 7 nucleotides agree with TRBD1. J lost 4 bases, V lost 3 bases, and 9 bases had no gene match. CDR3 length: 15 residues. From germline, CDR1 is GTSNPN and CDR2 SVGIG (reference sequence). The DNA for the CDR3 is TGTGCCTGGAGCGCATTGGGACAGAGAAATCAGCCCCAGCATTTT. Protein sequence: CAWSALGQRNQPQHF.

The chain couples TRBV10-3 to TRBJ1-4; TRBD1 matches at 7 bases. Looked up from germline, CDR1 is ENHRY and CDR2 is SYGVKD. J lost 7 bases, V lost 6 bases, and 8 bases had no gene match. This CDR3 has 14 amino acids. CDR3 sequence reads: CAISTGAVSEKLFF. CDR3 DNA: TGTGCCATCAGCACAGGGGCGGTTAGTGAAAAACTGTTTTTT.

This chain uses TRBV6-1 with TRBJ2-2, with TRBD1 as a possible D gene (6 bases). The germline V gene encodes CDR1 MNHNS and CDR2 SASEGT. Trimming took 2 bases from V and 6 from J, leaving 16 bases between them. CDR3 length equals 16 residues. CDR3 bases: TGTGCCAGCAGTGAACCAATTTGGGGACAATCCGGGGAGCTGTTTTTT. Translated: CASSEPIWGQSGELFF.

This clone has only one observation. The chain combines TRBV18 with TRBJ1-4, with 10 nucleotides matching TRBD1. Germline V gene data show CDR1 as KGHSH and CDR2 as LQKENI. The length of the CDR3 is 14 residues. V was clipped by 2 bases and J by 7 bases; unmatched bases: 1. CDR3 bases: TGTGCCAGCTCACCAAGGACAGGGGGTGAAAAACTGTTTTTT. It codes for CASSPRTGGEKLFF.

The sample holds one count of this clone. V is TRBV30 and J is TRBJ1-1, with D possibly TRBD1 on 5 matching bases. The germline V and J ends were trimmed by 3 bases and 0 bases, with 8 bases remaining between them. The CDR3 is 13 residues long. The germline gives CDR1 GTSNPN, CDR2 SVGIG (reference sequence). CDR3 in DNA: TGTGCCTGGAGCCTAGGGGTGAACACTGAAGCTTTCTTT. It specifies CAWSLGVNTEAFF.

This clone was counted once. The chain has TRBV7-2 and TRBJ2-1; D is unresolved. The ends were cut back, 4 bases at V and 5 bases at J, with 12 bases in the middle. The germline V gene has CDR1 SGHTA and CDR2 FQGNSA. The CDR3 contains 14 residues. The CDR3 nucleotides read TGTGCCAGCAGCTCCCCAAGAACTAACAATGAGCAGTTCTTC. It is translated as CASSSPRTNNEQFF.

This clone appeared a few times. The CDR3 loop is CASSPGLAGLPYNEQFF. In nucleotides, the CDR3 is TGTGCCAGCAGTCCGGGACTAGCGGGGCTTCCCTACAATGAGCAGTTCTTC. The rearrangement uses TRBV28 and TRBJ2-1; 13 bases match TRBD2. The CDR3 spans 17 residues. Looked up from germline, CDR1 is MDHEN and CDR2 is SYDVKM. The V and J ends lost 5 bases and 2 bases, in that order; junction bases with no gene match: 6.

This sequence joins TRBV5-6 and TRBJ1-2; 9 bases align to TRBD1. This CDR3 comprises 15 residues. CDR1 SGHDT and CDR2 YYEEEE come from the germline V gene. After removal of 5 bases from V and 4 bases from J, the junction contained 9 bases not matched to a gene. The CDR3 is CASSYTGGAGYGYTF. The CDR3, as DNA: TGTGCCAGCAGTTACACAGGGGGCGCAGGCTATGGCTACACCTTC.